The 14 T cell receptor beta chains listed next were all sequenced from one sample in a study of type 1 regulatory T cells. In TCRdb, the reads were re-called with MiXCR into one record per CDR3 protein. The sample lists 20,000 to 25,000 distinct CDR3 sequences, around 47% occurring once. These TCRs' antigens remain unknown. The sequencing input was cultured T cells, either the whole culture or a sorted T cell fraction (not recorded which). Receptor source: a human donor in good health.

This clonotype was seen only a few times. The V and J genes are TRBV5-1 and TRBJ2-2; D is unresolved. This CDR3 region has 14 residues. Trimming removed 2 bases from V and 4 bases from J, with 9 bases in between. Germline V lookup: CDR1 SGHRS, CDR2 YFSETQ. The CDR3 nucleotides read TGCGCCAGCAGCTTTAACAGCGTCACCGGGGAGCTGTTTTTT. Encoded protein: CASSFNSVTGELFF.

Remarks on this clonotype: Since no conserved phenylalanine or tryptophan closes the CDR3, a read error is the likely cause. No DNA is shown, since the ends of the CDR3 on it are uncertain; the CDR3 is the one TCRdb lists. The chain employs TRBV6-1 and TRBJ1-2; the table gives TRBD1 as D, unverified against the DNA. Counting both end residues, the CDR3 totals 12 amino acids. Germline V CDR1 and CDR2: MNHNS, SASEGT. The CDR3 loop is CTSSFSGTGDSI.

The CDR3 sequence is CASSRQGNQPQHF. Here the CDR3 DNA reads TGTGCCAGCAGCCGACAGGGCAATCAGCCCCAGCATTTT. This chain uses TRBV6-6 with TRBJ1-5; the D gene is possibly TRBD1 (6 bases). This CDR3 is 13 amino acids long. The V end lost 6 bases, the J end lost 2 bases, and 8 bases lay between the germline ends. Germline loops: CDR1 MNHNY, CDR2 SVGAGI (reference sequence).

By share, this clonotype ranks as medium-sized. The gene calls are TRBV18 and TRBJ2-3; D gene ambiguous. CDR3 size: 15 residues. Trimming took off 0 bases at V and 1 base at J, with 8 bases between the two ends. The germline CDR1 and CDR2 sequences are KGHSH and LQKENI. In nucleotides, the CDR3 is TGTGCCAGCTCACCACCAGACGGGCGCACAGATACGCAGTATTTT. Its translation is CASSPPDGRTDTQYF.

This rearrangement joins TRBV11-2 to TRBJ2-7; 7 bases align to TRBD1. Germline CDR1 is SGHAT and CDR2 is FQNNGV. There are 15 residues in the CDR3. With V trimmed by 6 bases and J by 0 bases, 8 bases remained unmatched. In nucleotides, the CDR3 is TGTGCCAGCAGTCTCGTGCCAGGGGGCTCCTACGAGCAGTACTTC. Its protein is CASSLVPGGSYEQYF.

CDR3: CASSDPYRDRGNEQFF. The CDR3 nucleotides are TGTGCCAGCAGTGATCCTTACCGGGACAGGGGTAATGAGCAGTTCTTC. The V and J genes are TRBV25-1 and TRBJ2-1, with 10 bases fitting TRBD1. This CDR3 has 16 amino acids. Germline V gene lookup returns CDR1 MGHDK and CDR2 SYGVNS. V gave up 3 bases and J gave up 7 bases; unmatched junction bases: 9.

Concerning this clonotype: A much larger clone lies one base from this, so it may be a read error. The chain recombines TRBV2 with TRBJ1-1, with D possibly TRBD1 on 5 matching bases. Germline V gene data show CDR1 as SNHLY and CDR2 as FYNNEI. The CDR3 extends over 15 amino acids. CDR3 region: CASSLPGGSGTKAFF. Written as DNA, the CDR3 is TGTGCCAGCAGCCTCCCGGGGGGATCGGGCACTAAAGCTTTCTTT. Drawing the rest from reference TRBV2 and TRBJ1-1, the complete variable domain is EPEVTQTPSHQVTQMGQEVILRCVPISNHLYFYWYRQILGQKVEFLVSFYNNEISEKSEIFDDQFSVERPDGSNFTLKIRSTKLEDSAMYFCASSLPGGSGTKAFFGQGTRLTVV.

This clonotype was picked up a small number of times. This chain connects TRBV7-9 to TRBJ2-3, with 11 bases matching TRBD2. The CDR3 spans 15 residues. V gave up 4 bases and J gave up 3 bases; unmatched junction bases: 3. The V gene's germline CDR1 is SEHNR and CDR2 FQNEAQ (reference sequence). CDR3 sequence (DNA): TGTGCCAGCAGCTCTATAGCGGGGGGGACAGATACGCAGTATTTT. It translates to CASSSIAGGTDTQYF.

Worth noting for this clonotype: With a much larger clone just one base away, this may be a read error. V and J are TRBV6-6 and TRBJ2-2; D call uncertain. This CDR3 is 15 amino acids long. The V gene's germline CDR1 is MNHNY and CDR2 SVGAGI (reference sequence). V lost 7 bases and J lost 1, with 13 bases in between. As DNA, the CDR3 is TGTGCCAGCACCCTACTCTCCGGGAACACCGGGGAGCTGTTTTTT. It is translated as CASTLLSGNTGELFF.

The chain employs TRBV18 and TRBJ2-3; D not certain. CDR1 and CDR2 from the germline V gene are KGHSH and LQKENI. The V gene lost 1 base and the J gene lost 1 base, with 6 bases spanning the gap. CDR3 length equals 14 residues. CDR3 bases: TGTGCCAGCTCACCACTAGAACGCACAGATACGCAGTATTTT. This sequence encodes CASSPLERTDTQYF.

The CDR3 loop reads CASSNSATQYF. The DNA for the CDR3 is TGTGCCAGTAGTAACAGCGCGACCCAGTACTTC. This chain joins TRBV19 and TRBJ2-5; no clear D. Per germline, CDR1 LNHDA and CDR2 SQIVND (reference sequence). V lost 4 bases and J 7 bases, leaving 7 bases between the germline ends. The CDR3 sequence is 11 residues long.

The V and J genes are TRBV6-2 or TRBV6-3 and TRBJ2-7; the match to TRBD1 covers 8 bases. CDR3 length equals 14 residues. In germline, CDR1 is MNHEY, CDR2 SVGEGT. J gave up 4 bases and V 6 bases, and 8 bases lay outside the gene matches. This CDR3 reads CASRRDGTGYEQYF. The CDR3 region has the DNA TGTGCCAGCAGGCGGGACGGGACAGGATACGAGCAGTACTTC.

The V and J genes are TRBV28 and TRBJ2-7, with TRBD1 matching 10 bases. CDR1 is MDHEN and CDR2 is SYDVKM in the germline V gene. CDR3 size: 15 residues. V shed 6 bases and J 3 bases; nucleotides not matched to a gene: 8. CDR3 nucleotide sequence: TGTGCCAGCAGAGCTACCGGGACAGGGGTCTACGAGCAGTACTTC. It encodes CASRATGTGVYEQYF.

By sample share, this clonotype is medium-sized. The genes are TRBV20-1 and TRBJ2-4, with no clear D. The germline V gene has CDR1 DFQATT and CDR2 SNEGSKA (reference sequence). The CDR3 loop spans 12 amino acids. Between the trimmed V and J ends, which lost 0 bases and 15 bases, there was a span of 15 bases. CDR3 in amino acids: CSARDRAGPLYF. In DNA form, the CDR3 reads TGCAGTGCTAGAGATCGTGCCGGCCCCCTGTACTTC.